Described below is a single TCR beta chain sequence and its context. Its antigen remains unknown. This entry belongs to a study of long-term antiretroviral therapy in people with HIV. Overall study results and limits: An increase in diversity followed ART, yet levels stayed below transplant donor controls. ART adherence, viral resistance and therapy changes were undocumented.

This CDR3 contains 14 residues. The trim removed 4 bases at V and 6 bases at J, leaving 7 bases unmatched. Germline values: CDR1 SGHVS, CDR2 FNYEAQ. With survey level as its setting, the immunoSEQ assay was v3.0. The repertoire was sequenced with immunoSEQ multiplex PCR; TCRdb's copy has only in-frame clones and lacks some. The data show about 20,000 clones, more than 85% seen once. The chain joins TRBV7-6 to TRBJ2-5; 8 bases match TRBD2. The material sequenced was unsorted PBMCs, taken 4.4 years after starting antiretroviral therapy. This receptor was obtained from a woman aged 45-60 years with HIV. CDR3 loop: CASSSSGGRQTQYF. The CDR3 DNA reads as TGTGCCAGCAGCTCGAGCGGGGGCAGACAGACCCAGTACTTC. Supplemented by reference TRBV7-6 and TRBJ2-5, the full variable domain reads GAGVSQSPRYKVTKRGQDVALRCDPISGHVSLYWYRQALGQGPEFLTYFNYEAQQDKSGLPNDRFSAERPEGSISTLTIQRTEQRDSAMYRCASSSSGGRQTQYFGPGTRLLVL.